The 14 T cell receptor beta chains listed next were all sequenced from one sample in a study of T cell changes during pregnancy in multiple sclerosis. Only in-frame clones appear in the TCRdb table, and some are missing; sequencing was by immunoSEQ multiplex PCR. The sample lists around 26,000 clones, about 91% occurring once. The sequencing used CD8+ T cells from peripheral blood mononuclear cells, collected in the second trimester of pregnancy. These receptors all come from a female donor with multiple sclerosis, enrolled in a pregnancy study.

The V call is TRBV21-1, the J call TRBJ2-6; the D call of TRBD2 is as the table states it, not checked on the DNA. TRBV21-1 is flagged as a pseudogene. The CDR3 has 21 residues. The CDR3 nucleotides read TGTGCCAGCAGCAAAAGCTCGGCGCGGGCCACCTTGAAACCTGGGGCCAACGTCCTGACTTTC. Encoded protein: CASSKSSARATLKPGANVLTF.

This chain joins TRBV27 and TRBJ1-6, with a tentative D call TRBD1 (5 bases). The length of the CDR3 is 15 residues. The V and J ends lost 4 bases and 4 bases respectively, with 11 bases between them. Germline V gene lookup returns CDR1 MNHEY and CDR2 SMNVEV (reference sequence). As DNA, the CDR3 is TGTGCCAGCAGTTGGTCAGGGACTTATAATTCACCCCTCCACTTT. Translation: CASSWSGTYNSPLHF.

The rearrangement joins TRBV4-1 to TRBJ2-1, with TRBD1 matching over 7 bases. The CDR3 extends over 15 amino acids. CDR1 and CDR2 (germline): MGHRA, YSYEKL. Germline trimming cut 3 bases from V and 0 bases from J; bases unmatched to any gene: 2. The CDR3 protein is CASSQTGSSYNEQFF. The CDR3, as DNA: TGCGCCAGCAGCCAGACAGGGAGCTCCTACAATGAGCAGTTCTTC.

This clone was found a few times. This chain uses TRBV19 with TRBJ2-7; D possibly corresponds to TRBD2 (6 bases). The CDR3 length is 11 residues. Trimming removed 4 bases at V and 10 bases at J, with 11 bases between. In germline, CDR1 is LNHDA, CDR2 SQIVND (reference sequence). CDR3: CASSTGDLQYF. Written as DNA, the CDR3 is TGTGCCAGTAGTACCGGGGACTTACAGTACTTC. Variable domain in full (rest from reference TRBV19 and TRBJ2-7): DGGITQSPKYLFRKEGQNVTLSCEQNLNHDAMYWYRQDPGQGLRLIYYSQIVNDFQKGDIAEGYSVSREKKESFPLTVTSAQKNPTAFYLCASSTGDLQYFGPGTRLTVT.

The chain couples TRBV5-4 to TRBJ2-1, with TRBD2 matching over 7 bases. The CDR3 has 16 amino acids. Germline V lookup: CDR1 SGHNT, CDR2 YYREEE (reference sequence). J gave up 1 base and V 4 bases, and 8 bases lay outside the gene matches. In nucleotides, the CDR3 is TGTGCCAGCAGCGTCGGAGCTAGCGGTTCCTACAATGAGCAGTTCTTC. It specifies CASSVGASGSYNEQFF.

This sequence joins TRBV5-1 and TRBJ2-7, with TRBD1 matching over 10 bases. V dropped 4 bases and J dropped 2; count of bases not matched to a gene: 6. This CDR3 is 15 amino acids long. CDR1 and CDR2 from the germline V gene are SGHRS and YFSETQ. The CDR3 reads CASSLRDRGPYEQYF. As DNA, the CDR3 is TGCGCCAGCAGCCTCCGGGACAGGGGCCCCTACGAGCAGTACTTC.

The chain is built from TRBV13 and TRBJ2-7, with 11 positions matching TRBD1. V was pared by 4 bases and J by 5 bases, with 7 bases of the junction left unmatched. This CDR3 is 15 amino acids long. CDR1 and CDR2 (germline): PRHDT, FYEKMQ (reference sequence). The CDR3 loop is CASSSTDRGRDEQYF. CDR3 coding DNA: TGTGCCAGCAGCTCCACGGACAGGGGGCGGGACGAGCAGTACTTC. The full variable domain, its missing parts supplied by reference TRBV13 and TRBJ2-7, is AAGVIQSPRHLIKEKRETATLKCYPIPRHDTVYWYQQGPGQDPQFLISFYEKMQSDKGSIPDRFSAQQFSDYHSELNMSSLELGDSALYFCASSSTDRGRDEQYFGPGTRLTVT.

The chain recombines TRBV7-9 with TRBJ1-5, with TRBD1 identical over 7 bases. The CDR3 is made up of 14 amino acids. The V segment lost 8 bases and the J segment 2 bases; nucleotides outside the gene matches: 6. CDR1 and CDR2 from the germline V gene are SEHNR and FQNEAQ (reference sequence). The CDR3 region has the DNA TGTGCCAGCTCGAGTACAGGGGGCAATCAGCCCCAGCATTTT. It is translated as CASSSTGGNQPQHF.

V usage is TRBV19 and J usage is TRBJ1-1; D is possibly TRBD1 (6 bases). Trimming took off 6 bases at V and 3 bases at J, with 14 bases between the two ends. Per germline, CDR1 LNHDA and CDR2 SQIVND (reference sequence). This CDR3 contains 14 residues. The CDR3 sequence is CASRHGQSYTEAFF. DNA of the CDR3: TGTGCCAGTAGACATGGACAGAGCTACACTGAAGCTTTCTTT.

The chain employs TRBV2 and TRBJ2-3, with a possible D match to TRBD1 (7 bases). V was clipped by 8 bases and J by 2 bases, with 11 bases between them. The CDR3 length is 13 residues. Germline CDR1 SNHLY, CDR2 FYNNEI. This CDR3 reads CASDREATDTQYF. The CDR3, as DNA: TGTGCCAGCGACAGGGAGGCCACAGATACGCAGTATTTT. The variable domain in full, with the rest retrieved from reference TRBV2 and TRBJ2-3, is EPEVTQTPSHQVTQMGQEVILRCVPISNHLYFYWYRQILGQKVEFLVSFYNNEISEKSEIFDDQFSVERPDGSNFTLKIRSTKLEDSAMYFCASDREATDTQYFGPGTRLTVL.

The chain employs TRBV5-4 and TRBJ2-7; 8 bases match TRBD2. V shed 4 bases, J shed 0 bases, and the junction held 6 bases outside the gene matches. This CDR3 is built from 15 residues. Germline CDR1 is SGHNT and CDR2 is YYREEE (reference sequence). DNA for the CDR3: TGTGCCAGCAGCCCGAGCGGGAGTACCTCCTACGAGCAGTACTTC. The encoded protein is CASSPSGSTSYEQYF.

The rearrangement links TRBV7-3 to TRBJ2-2; TRBD2 matches 10 bases. CDR3 size: 18 residues. From germline, CDR1 is SGHTA and CDR2 FQGTGA. V was pared by 5 bases and J by 1 base, with 10 bases of the junction left unmatched. The CDR3 coding sequence is TGTGCCAGCAGCCTTATCCCGTGGACTAGCGGGAACACCGGGGAGCTGTTTTTT. It encodes CASSLIPWTSGNTGELFF.

The gene calls are TRBV29-1 and TRBJ2-1, with 10 nucleotides matching TRBD2. CDR1 SQVTM and CDR2 ANQGSEA come from the germline V gene. This CDR3 is built from 15 residues. Trimming cost V 3 bases and J 5 bases; bases outside gene matches: 7. The CDR3 reads CSVDEAGGDHNEQFF. The CDR3 DNA is TGCAGCGTTGATGAAGCGGGAGGGGACCACAATGAGCAGTTCTTC.

This clone was found once. The chain is built from TRBV2 and TRBJ2-1; 8 bases are a match to TRBD2. Germline values: CDR1 SNHLY, CDR2 FYNNEI. The CDR3 contains 14 residues. After removal of 8 bases from V and 0 bases from J, the junction contained 3 bases not matched to a gene. The CDR3 loop is CASLLAASYNEQFF. CDR3 DNA: TGTGCCAGCCTACTAGCGGCCTCCTACAATGAGCAGTTCTTC. The variable domain in full, with the rest retrieved from reference TRBV2 and TRBJ2-1, is EPEVTQTPSHQVTQMGQEVILRCVPISNHLYFYWYRQILGQKVEFLVSFYNNEISEKSEIFDDQFSVERPDGSNFTLKIRSTKLEDSAMYFCASLLAASYNEQFFGPGTRLTVL.